The text below deals with one T cell receptor (beta chain). The germline CDR1 and CDR2 sequences are MNHNY and SVGAGI (reference sequence). V dropped 2 bases and J dropped 4 bases, with 8 bases sitting between them. The CDR3 runs 14 residues. The data stem from a study of T cell responses to AZD1222 COVID-19 vaccine. Study overall: Investigators merged groups given second doses at roughly 4 or roughly 12 weeks.

Method: immunoSEQ multiplex PCR; TCRdb's copy keeps in-frame clones and lacks some. The table has some 120,000 clones, 92% seen once; the top ten hold 0.8% to 1.1%. Source: peripheral blood, taken on day 0 of AZD1222 vaccination. J is TRBJ2-2 and V is TRBV6-6; the D gene is possibly TRBD1 (6 bases). The source is an adult in good health. The chain's CDR3 is CASSYLGGTGELFF. CDR3 nucleotides: TGTGCCAGCAGTTACCTAGGGGGCACCGGGGAGCTGTTTTTT.